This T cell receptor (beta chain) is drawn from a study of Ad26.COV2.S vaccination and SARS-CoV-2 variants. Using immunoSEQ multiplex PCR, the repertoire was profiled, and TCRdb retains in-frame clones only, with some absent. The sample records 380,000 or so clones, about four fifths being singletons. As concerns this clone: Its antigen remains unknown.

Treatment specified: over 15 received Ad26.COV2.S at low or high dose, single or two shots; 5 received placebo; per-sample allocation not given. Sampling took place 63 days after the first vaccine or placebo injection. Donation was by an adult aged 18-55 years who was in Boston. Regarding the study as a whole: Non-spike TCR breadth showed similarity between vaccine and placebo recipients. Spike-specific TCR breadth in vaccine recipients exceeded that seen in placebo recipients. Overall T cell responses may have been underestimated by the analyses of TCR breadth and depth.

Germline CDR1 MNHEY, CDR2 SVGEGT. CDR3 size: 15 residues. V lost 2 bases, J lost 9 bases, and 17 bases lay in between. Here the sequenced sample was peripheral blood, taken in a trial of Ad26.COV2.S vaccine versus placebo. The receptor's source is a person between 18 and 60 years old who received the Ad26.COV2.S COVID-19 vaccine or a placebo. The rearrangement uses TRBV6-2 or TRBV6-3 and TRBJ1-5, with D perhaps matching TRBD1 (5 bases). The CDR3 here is CASSYPSTGGLPQHF. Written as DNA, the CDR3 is TGTGCCAGCAGTTACCCATCGACGGGGGGACTGCCCCAGCATTTT.